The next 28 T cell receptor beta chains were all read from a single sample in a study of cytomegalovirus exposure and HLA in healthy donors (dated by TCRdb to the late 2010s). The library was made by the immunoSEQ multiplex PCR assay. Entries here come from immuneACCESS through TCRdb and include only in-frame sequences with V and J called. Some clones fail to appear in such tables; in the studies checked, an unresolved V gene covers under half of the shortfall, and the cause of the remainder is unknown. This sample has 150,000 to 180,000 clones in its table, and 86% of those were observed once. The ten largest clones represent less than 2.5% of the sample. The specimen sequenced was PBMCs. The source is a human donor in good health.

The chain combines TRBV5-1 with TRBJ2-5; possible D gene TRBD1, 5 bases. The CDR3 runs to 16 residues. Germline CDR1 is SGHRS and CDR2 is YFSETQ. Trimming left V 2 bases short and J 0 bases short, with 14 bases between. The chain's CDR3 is CASSLGVGAYQETQYF. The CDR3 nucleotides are TGCGCCAGCAGCTTAGGGGTTGGAGCGTACCAAGAGACCCAGTACTTC.

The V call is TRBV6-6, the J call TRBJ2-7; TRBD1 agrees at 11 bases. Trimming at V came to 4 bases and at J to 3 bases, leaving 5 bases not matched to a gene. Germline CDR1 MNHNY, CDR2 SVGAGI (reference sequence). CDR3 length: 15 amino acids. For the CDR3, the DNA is TGTGCCAGCAGTTCCGGGACAGGGGGACGCTACGAGCAGTACTTC. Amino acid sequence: CASSSGTGGRYEQYF.

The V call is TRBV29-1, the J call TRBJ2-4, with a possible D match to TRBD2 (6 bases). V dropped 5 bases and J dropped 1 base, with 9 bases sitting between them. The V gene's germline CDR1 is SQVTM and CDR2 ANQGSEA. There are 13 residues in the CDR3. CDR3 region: CSVSGPAKNIQYF. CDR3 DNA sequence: TGCAGCGTTAGCGGGCCGGCCAAAAACATTCAGTACTTC.

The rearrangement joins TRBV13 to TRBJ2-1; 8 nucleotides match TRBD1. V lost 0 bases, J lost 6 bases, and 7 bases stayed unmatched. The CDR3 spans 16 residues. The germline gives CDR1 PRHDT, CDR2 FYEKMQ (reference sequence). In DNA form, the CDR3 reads TGTGCCAGCAGCTTAGGCCACGGGACAGGCCTCAATGAGCAGTTCTTC. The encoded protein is CASSLGHGTGLNEQFF. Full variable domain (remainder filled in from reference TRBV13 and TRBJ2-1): AAGVIQSPRHLIKEKRETATLKCYPIPRHDTVYWYQQGPGQDPQFLISFYEKMQSDKGSIPDRFSAQQFSDYHSELNMSSLELGDSALYFCASSLGHGTGLNEQFFGPGTRLTVL.

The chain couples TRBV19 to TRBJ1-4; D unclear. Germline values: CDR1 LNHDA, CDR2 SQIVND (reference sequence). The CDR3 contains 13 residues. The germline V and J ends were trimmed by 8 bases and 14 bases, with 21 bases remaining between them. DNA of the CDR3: TGTGCCAGTGGAGCGGGTTTTCCACCCAACCTGTTTTTT. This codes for CASGAGFPPNLFF.

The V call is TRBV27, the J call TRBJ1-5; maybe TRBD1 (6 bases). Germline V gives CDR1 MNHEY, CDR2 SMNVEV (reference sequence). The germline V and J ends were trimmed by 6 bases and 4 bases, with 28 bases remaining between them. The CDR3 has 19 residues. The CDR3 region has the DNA TGTGCCAGCAGCTTTGCACCACCCTCCCGGACAGCGCGTAATCAGCCCCAGCATTTT. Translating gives CASSFAPPSRTARNQPQHF.

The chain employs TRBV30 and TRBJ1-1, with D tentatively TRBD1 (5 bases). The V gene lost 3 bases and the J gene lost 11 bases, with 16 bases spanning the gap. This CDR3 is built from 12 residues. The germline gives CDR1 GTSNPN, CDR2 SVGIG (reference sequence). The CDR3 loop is CAWRVGDWEAFF. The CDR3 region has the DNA TGTGCCTGGAGAGTGGGGGACTGGGAGGCTTTCTTT.

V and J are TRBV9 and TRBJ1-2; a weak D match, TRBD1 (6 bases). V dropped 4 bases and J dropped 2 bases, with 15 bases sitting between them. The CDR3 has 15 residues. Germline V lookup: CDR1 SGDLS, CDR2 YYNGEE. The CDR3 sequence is CASSPQVQGNYGYTF. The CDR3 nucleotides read TGTGCCAGCAGCCCCCAGGTACAGGGAAACTATGGCTACACCTTC.

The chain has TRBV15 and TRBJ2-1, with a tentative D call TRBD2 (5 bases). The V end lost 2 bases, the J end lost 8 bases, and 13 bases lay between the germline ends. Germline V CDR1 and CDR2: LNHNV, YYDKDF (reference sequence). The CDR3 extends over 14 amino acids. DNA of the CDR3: TGTGCCACCAGCAGACGAGCGGCCCTGGATGAGCAGTTCTTC. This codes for CATSRRAALDEQFF.

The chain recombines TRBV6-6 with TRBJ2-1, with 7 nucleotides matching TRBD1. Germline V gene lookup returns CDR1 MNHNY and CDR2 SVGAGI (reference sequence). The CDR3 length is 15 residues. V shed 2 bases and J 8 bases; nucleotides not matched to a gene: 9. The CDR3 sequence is CASSYLLTGSDEQFF. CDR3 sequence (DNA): TGTGCCAGCAGTTACCTTCTGACAGGGTCTGATGAGCAGTTCTTC.

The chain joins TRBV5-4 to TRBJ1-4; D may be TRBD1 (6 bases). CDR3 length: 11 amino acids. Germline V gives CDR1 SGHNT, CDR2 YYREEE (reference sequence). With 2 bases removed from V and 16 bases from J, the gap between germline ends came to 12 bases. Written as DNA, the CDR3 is TGTGCCAGCAGCTTTGAAGGGGACACGTTTTTT. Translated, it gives CASSFEGDTFF. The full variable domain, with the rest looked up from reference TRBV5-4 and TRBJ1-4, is ETGVTQSPTHLIKTRGQQVTLRCSSQSGHNTVSWYQQALGQGPQFIFQYYREEENGRGNFPPRFSGLQFPNYSSELNVNALELDDSALYLCASSFEGDTFFGSGTQLSVL.

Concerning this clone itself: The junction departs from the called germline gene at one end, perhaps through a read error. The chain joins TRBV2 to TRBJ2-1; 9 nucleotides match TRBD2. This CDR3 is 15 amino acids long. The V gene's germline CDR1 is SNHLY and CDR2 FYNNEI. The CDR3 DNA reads TGTACCAGCAGTTCCCTAGCGGGAAGCCACAATGAGCAGTTCTTC. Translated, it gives CTSSSLAGSHNEQFF.

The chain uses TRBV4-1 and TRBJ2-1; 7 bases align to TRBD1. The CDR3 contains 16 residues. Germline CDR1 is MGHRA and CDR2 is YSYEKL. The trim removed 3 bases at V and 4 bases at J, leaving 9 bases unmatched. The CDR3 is CASSHTGTERYNEQFF. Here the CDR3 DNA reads TGCGCCAGCAGCCACACCGGGACAGAACGTTACAATGAGCAGTTCTTC.

As DNA, the CDR3 is TGCGCCAGCAGTGCTCAGCGGGAGTACAATGAGCAGTTCTTC. Amino acids: CASSAQREYNEQFF. The chain joins TRBV10-2 to TRBJ2-1, with 8 nucleotides matching TRBD2. The CDR3 length is 14 residues. Germline CDR1 reads WSHSY; CDR2 reads SAAADI. With V trimmed by 4 bases and J by 4 bases, 3 bases remained unmatched.

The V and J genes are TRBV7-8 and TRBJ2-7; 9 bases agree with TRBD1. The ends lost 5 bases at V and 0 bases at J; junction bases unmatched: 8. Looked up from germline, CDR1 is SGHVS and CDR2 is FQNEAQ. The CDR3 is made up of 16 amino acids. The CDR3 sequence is CASSKTGTGISYEQYF. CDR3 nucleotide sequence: TGTGCCAGCAGCAAAACCGGGACAGGGATCTCCTACGAGCAGTACTTC.

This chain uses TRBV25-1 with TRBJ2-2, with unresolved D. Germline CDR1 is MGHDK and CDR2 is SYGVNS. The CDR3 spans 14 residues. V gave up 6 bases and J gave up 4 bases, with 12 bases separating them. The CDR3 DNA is TGTGCCAGCAGCGCCGTAGCCGTCACCGGGGAGCTGTTTTTT. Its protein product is CASSAVAVTGELFF.

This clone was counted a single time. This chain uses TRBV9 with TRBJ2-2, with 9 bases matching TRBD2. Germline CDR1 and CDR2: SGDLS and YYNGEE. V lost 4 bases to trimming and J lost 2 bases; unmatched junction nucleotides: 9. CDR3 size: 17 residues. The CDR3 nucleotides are TGTGCCAGCAGCCAAACTCTAGCGGGGAGAAACACCGGGGAGCTGTTTTTT. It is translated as CASSQTLAGRNTGELFF.

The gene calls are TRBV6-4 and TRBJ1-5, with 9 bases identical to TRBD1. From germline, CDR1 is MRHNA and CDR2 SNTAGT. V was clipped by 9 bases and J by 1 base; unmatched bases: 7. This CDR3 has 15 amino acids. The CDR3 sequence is CARRTGGKSNQPQHF. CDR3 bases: TGTGCCAGAAGAACAGGGGGCAAGAGCAATCAGCCCCAGCATTTT.

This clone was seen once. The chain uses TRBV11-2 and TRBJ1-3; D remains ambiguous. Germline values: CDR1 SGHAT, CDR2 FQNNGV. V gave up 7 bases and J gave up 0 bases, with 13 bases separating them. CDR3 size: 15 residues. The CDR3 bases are TGTGCCAGCACCCTACAGCTACCCTCTGGAAACACCATATATTTT. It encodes CASTLQLPSGNTIYF.

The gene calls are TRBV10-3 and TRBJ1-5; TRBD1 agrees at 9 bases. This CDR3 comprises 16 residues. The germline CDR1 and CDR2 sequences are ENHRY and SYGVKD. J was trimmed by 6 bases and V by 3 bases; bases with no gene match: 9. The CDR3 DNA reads TGTGCCATCAGTGAACAAGGGACAGGGAGCGGTCAGCCCCAGCATTTT. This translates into CAISEQGTGSGQPQHF.

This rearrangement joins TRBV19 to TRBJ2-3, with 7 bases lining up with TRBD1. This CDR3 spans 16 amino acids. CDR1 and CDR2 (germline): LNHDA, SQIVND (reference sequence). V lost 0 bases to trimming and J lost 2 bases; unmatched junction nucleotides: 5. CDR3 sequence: CASSIERGPDTDTQYF. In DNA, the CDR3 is TGTGCCAGTAGTATAGAAAGGGGGCCTGACACAGATACGCAGTATTTT.

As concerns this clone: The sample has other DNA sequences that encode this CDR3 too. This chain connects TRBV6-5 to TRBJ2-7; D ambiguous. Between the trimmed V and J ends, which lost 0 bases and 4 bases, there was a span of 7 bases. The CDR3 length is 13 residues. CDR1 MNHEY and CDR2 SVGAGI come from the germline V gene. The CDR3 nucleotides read TGTGCCAGCAGTTACTCGAGAGGATACGAGCAGTACTTC. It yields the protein CASSYSRGYEQYF.

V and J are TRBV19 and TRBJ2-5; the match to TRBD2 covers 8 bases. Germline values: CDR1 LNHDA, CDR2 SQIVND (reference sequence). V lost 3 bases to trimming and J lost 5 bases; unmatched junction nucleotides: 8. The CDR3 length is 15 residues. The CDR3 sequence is CASSMGTRLEETQYF. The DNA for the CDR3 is TGTGCCAGTAGTATGGGGACTAGGTTGGAGGAGACCCAGTACTTC.

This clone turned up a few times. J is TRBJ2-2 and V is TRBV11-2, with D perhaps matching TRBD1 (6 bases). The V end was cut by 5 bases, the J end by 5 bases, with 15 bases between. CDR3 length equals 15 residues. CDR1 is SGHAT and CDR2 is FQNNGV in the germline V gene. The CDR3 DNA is TGTGCCAGCAGCCCGTGGGGGCTGAGTACCGGGGAGCTGTTTTTT. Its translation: CASSPWGLSTGELFF.

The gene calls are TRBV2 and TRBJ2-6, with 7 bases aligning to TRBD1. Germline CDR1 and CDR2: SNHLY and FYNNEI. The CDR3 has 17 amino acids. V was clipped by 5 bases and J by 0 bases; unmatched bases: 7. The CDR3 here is CASSRQGLLSGANVLTF. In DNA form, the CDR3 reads TGTGCCAGCAGTCGACAGGGCCTTCTCTCTGGGGCCAACGTCCTGACTTTC. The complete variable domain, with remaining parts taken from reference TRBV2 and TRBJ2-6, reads EPEVTQTPSHQVTQMGQEVILRCVPISNHLYFYWYRQILGQKVEFLVSFYNNEISEKSEIFDDQFSVERPDGSNFTLKIRSTKLEDSAMYFCASSRQGLLSGANVLTFGAGSRLTVL.

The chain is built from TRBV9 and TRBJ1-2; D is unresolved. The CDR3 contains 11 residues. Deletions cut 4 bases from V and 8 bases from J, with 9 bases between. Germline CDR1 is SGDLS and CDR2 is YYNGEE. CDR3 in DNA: TGTGCCAGCAGCACCCCCCGGGGCTACACCTTC. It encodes CASSTPRGYTF.

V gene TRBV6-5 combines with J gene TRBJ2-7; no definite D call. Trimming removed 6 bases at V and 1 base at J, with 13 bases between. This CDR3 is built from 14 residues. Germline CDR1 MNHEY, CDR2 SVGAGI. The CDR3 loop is CASSQTRFSYEQYF. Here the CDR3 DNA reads TGTGCCAGCAGCCAAACCAGATTTTCCTACGAGCAGTACTTC.

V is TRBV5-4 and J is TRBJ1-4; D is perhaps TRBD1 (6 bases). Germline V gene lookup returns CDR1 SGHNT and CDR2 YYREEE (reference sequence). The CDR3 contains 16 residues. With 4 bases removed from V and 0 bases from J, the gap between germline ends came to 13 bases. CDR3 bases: TGTGCCAGCAGCAGCGGACAGCTTGCAACTAATGAAAAACTGTTTTTT. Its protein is CASSSGQLATNEKLFF.